These 28 T cell receptor beta chains came from one sample sequenced in a study of T cells in Graves' hyperthyroidism and ophthalmopathy. Amplification targeted TCR beta CDR3 regions from RNA transcripts. A set of HTBI primers served as the primers for a first-round RT-PCR of the TCR CDR3. TCRdb fed the multiplex PCR reads into MiXCR, producing one record per CDR3 protein. The sample carries 700,000 or so distinct CDR3 sequences, approximately 16% recorded once. The sequenced sample consisted of blood. These receptors were obtained from a man between 18 and 29 years old with Graves' hyperthyroidism.

This clonotype was observed many times. CDR3 sequence: CAWSVFGQGRQPQHF. DNA for the CDR3: TGTGCCTGGAGTGTATTCGGCCAGGGTAGACAGCCCCAGCATTTT. The J gene is TRBJ1-5, the V gene TRBV30, with D possibly matching TRBD1 (5 bases). V gave up 0 bases and J gave up 7 bases, with 16 bases separating them. This CDR3 has 15 residues. CDR1 and CDR2 (germline): GTSNPN, SVGIG (reference sequence). The complete variable domain, with remaining parts taken from reference TRBV30 and TRBJ1-5, reads SQTIHQWPATLVQPVGSPLSLECTVEGTSNPNLYWYRQAAGRGLQLLFYSVGIGQISSEVPQNLSASRPQDRQFILSSKKLLLSDSGFYLCAWSVFGQGRQPQHFGDGTRLSIL.

This clonotype was detected a few times. The chain couples TRBV16 to TRBJ2-1; D is uncertain. V lost 5 bases, J lost 5 bases, and 16 bases lay in between. The germline gives CDR1 KGHSY, CDR2 FQNENV. The CDR3 consists of 15 residues. CDR3 residues: CASSNSRHYHNEQFF. In DNA, the CDR3 is TGTGCCAGCAGCAACTCAAGGCACTATCACAATGAGCAGTTCTTC. Drawing the rest from reference TRBV16 and TRBJ2-1, the complete variable domain is GEEVAQTPKHLVRGEGQKAKLYCAPIKGHSYVFWYQQVLKNEFKFLISFQNENVFDETGMPKERFSAKCLPNSPCSLEIQATKLEDSAVYFCASSNSRHYHNEQFFGPGTRLTVL.

This chain links TRBV24-1 with TRBJ2-7; 9 bases are a match to TRBD1. There are 14 residues in the CDR3. Trimming removed 7 bases from V and 2 bases from J; junction bases left unmatched: 5. Germline V gene lookup returns CDR1 KGHDR and CDR2 SFDVKD. The CDR3 DNA is TGTGCCACCAGCACAGGGGGCGGGACCTACGAGCAGTACTTC. It encodes CATSTGGGTYEQYF.

V usage is TRBV7-3 and J usage is TRBJ2-1; the D call may be TRBD1 or TRBD2 (5 bases each). Germline V lookup: CDR1 SGHTA, CDR2 FQGTGA. V was cut by 7 bases and J by 7 bases, with 26 bases left in between. The CDR3 totals 17 residues. The CDR3 region is CASTPMMLAQGSNEQFF. In DNA, the CDR3 is TGTGCCAGCACCCCCATGATGCTAGCTCAGGGTTCTAATGAGCAGTTCTTC.

J is TRBJ2-3 and V is TRBV7-9; D is unresolved. The germline gives CDR1 SEHNR, CDR2 FQNEAQ (reference sequence). V lost 7 bases and J lost 3, with 11 bases in between. The CDR3 totals 13 residues. The CDR3 here is CASNLLRTDTQYF. In nucleotides, the CDR3 is TGTGCCAGCAACCTACTCAGGACAGATACGCAGTATTTT.

This clonotype was found many times. The rearrangement uses TRBV15 and TRBJ2-2; D unclear. Trimming took off 3 bases at V and 10 bases at J, with 6 bases between the two ends. CDR3 length: 11 amino acids. Germline CDR1 reads LNHNV; CDR2 reads YYDKDF (reference sequence). Written as DNA, the CDR3 is TGTGCCACCAGCAGGCTTGAGGAGCTGTTTTTT. It translates to CATSRLEELFF.

The rearrangement uses TRBV7-9 and TRBJ2-5; 7 bases line up with TRBD2. With V trimmed by 3 bases and J by 4 bases, 14 bases remained unmatched. The germline V gene encodes CDR1 SEHNR and CDR2 FQNEAQ (reference sequence). The CDR3 contains 17 residues. In DNA, the CDR3 is TGTGCCAGCAGCTTTGGGAGGGTTTGGTCGGTTATAGAGACCCAGTACTTC. This sequence encodes CASSFGRVWSVIETQYF. Variable domain in full (rest from reference TRBV7-9 and TRBJ2-5): DTGVSQNPRHKITKRGQNVTFRCDPISEHNRLYWYRQTLGQGPEFLTYFQNEAQLEKSRLLSDRFSAERPKGSFSTLEIQRTEQGDSAMYLCASSFGRVWSVIETQYFGPGTRLLVL.

This clonotype was seen repeatedly, ten times or more. The V and J genes are TRBV10-3 and TRBJ2-7, with D hard to call. Germline lookup yields CDR1 ENHRY and CDR2 SYGVKD. This CDR3 comprises 12 residues. The V and J ends lost 2 bases and 0 bases respectively, with 2 bases between them. The CDR3 loop is CAISEGSYEQYF. The DNA of the CDR3 is TGTGCCATCAGTGAGGGCTCCTACGAGCAGTACTTC.

This clonotype was picked up a small number of times. The gene calls are TRBV20-1 and TRBJ1-2; no definite D call. V lost 0 bases and J lost 4, with 15 bases in between. Germline-derived CDR1 and CDR2 are DFQATT and SNEGSKA (reference sequence). The CDR3 runs 15 residues. The CDR3 sequence is CSARDNRQDSYGYTF. The CDR3 nucleotides read TGCAGTGCTAGAGATAATCGGCAGGACTCCTATGGCTACACCTTC.

The chain uses TRBV2 and TRBJ1-5; D is undetermined. CDR1 is SNHLY, CDR2 FYNNEI, per germline. The V end lost 7 bases, the J end lost 7 bases, and 14 bases lay between the germline ends. The CDR3 is made up of 13 amino acids. This CDR3 is CASTLLSEQPQHF. In nucleotides, the CDR3 is TGTGCCAGCACCCTTTTATCGGAGCAGCCCCAGCATTTT.

This clonotype was seen repeatedly, ten times or more. This chain links TRBV20-1 with TRBJ2-3; D might be TRBD2 (6 bases). Germline V gene lookup returns CDR1 DFQATT and CDR2 SNEGSKA (reference sequence). The V end lost 8 bases, the J end lost 4 bases, and 10 bases lay between the germline ends. This CDR3 region has 11 residues. The CDR3 reads CSPGGPDTQYF. CDR3 DNA: TGCAGTCCCGGAGGGCCAGATACGCAGTATTTT.

This clonotype was found a few times. The chain couples TRBV5-8 to TRBJ1-3; TRBD1 is a possible D gene (5 bases). Deletions cut 4 bases from V and 4 bases from J, with 12 bases between. The germline gives CDR1 SGHTS, CDR2 YDEGEE. This CDR3 is built from 14 residues. CDR3 amino acids: CASSPGRRGNTIYF. The CDR3 coding sequence is TGTGCCAGCAGCCCGGGACGGCGGGGAAACACCATATATTTT.

This rearrangement joins TRBV11-2 to TRBJ2-7, with 8 bases fitting TRBD2. The germline gives CDR1 SGHAT, CDR2 FQNNGV. There are 17 residues in the CDR3. V was pared by 5 bases and J by 0 bases, with 12 bases of the junction left unmatched. CDR3 sequence (DNA): TGTGCCAGCAGCCGCGGCGGTGCGGGAGGCCTCTCCTACGAGCAGTACTTC. This sequence encodes CASSRGGAGGLSYEQYF.

This clonotype was recorded many times. The chain joins TRBV24-1 to TRBJ2-7; D is perhaps TRBD2 (7 bases). The V gene lost 1 base and the J gene lost 5 bases, with 14 bases spanning the gap. The CDR3 is 15 amino acids. CDR1 KGHDR and CDR2 SFDVKD come from the germline V gene. The CDR3 reads CATSDFRGARNEQYF. The CDR3, as DNA: TGTGCCACCAGTGATTTCCGGGGGGCGAGGAACGAGCAGTACTTC.

This clonotype has more than one count but fewer than ten. The chain carries TRBV5-1 and TRBJ2-3; 9 nucleotides align to TRBD1. Trimming cost V 7 bases and J 6 bases; bases outside gene matches: 6. There are 13 residues in the CDR3. Germline CDR1 SGHRS, CDR2 YFSETQ. The CDR3 DNA reads as TGCGCCAGCGGGGACAGGGATTTTGATACGCAGTATTTT. Amino acid sequence: CASGDRDFDTQYF.

There are a few counts of this clonotype. The chain uses TRBV12-3 or TRBV12-4 and TRBJ2-7; 7 bases are a match to TRBD1. CDR3 length: 15 residues. With V trimmed by 4 bases and J by 3 bases, 9 bases remained unmatched. The CDR3 reads CASSSSGTAVYEQYF. The CDR3 DNA sequence: TGTGCCAGCAGTTCCTCCGGGACAGCGGTCTACGAGCAGTACTTC.

The chain carries TRBV9 and TRBJ2-5; 7 bases map to TRBD2. With V trimmed by 0 bases and J by 3 bases, 5 bases remained unmatched. The CDR3 runs 15 residues. CDR1 is SGDLS and CDR2 is YYNGEE in the germline V gene. The CDR3 sequence is CASSVGGGGKETQYF. The CDR3 nucleotides are TGTGCCAGCAGCGTAGGCGGCGGGGGTAAAGAGACCCAGTACTTC.

This clonotype was seen only a few times. This chain joins TRBV27 and TRBJ1-4; D is perhaps TRBD1 (5 bases). The CDR3 loop spans 16 amino acids. The germline V gene encodes CDR1 MNHEY and CDR2 SMNVEV (reference sequence). V lost 2 bases and J 5 bases, leaving 15 bases between the germline ends. CDR3 loop: CASSLRARQTNEKLFF. CDR3 DNA: TGTGCCAGCAGTTTACGGGCCAGACAGACAAATGAAAAACTGTTTTTT.

The V gene is TRBV24-1, the J gene TRBJ2-3, with 10 bases lining up with TRBD2. The J segment lost 5 bases and the V segment lost 0 bases, leaving 1 base of the junction unmatched. The CDR3 loop spans 15 amino acids. Germline V gene lookup returns CDR1 KGHDR and CDR2 SFDVKD. The CDR3 here is CATSDLRLAGDTQYF. In nucleotides, the CDR3 is TGTGCCACCAGTGATTTGAGACTAGCGGGAGATACGCAGTATTTT.

The chain joins TRBV20-1 to TRBJ2-7; a weak D match, TRBD2 (6 bases). The V end was cut by 4 bases, the J end by 7 bases, with 17 bases between. Per the germline V gene, CDR1 is DFQATT and CDR2 is SNEGSKA (reference sequence). The length of the CDR3 is 13 residues. The CDR3 region is CSAKSGQSGEQYF. Written as DNA, the CDR3 is TGCAGTGCTAAAAGCGGGCAGTCTGGTGAGCAGTACTTC.

This clonotype was recorded at least ten times. This chain connects TRBV20-1 to TRBJ1-2; 8 bases are shared with TRBD1. With V trimmed by 0 bases and J by 8 bases, 8 bases remained unmatched. This CDR3 contains 14 residues. The germline gives CDR1 DFQATT, CDR2 SNEGSKA (reference sequence). CDR3 sequence: CSARDTRTGMGYTF. The CDR3 DNA reads as TGCAGTGCTAGAGATACTCGGACAGGGATGGGCTACACCTTC.

A word on this clonotype: A much larger clone lies a single base off, so this may be a read error. The J gene is TRBJ1-2, the V gene TRBV28; D remains ambiguous. This CDR3 contains 13 residues. Germline V gene lookup returns CDR1 MDHEN and CDR2 SYDVKM. V dropped 6 bases and J dropped 5 bases, with 13 bases sitting between them. CDR3 sequence reads: CASRPPVEYGYTF. The CDR3 bases are TGTGCCAGCAGACCTCCGGTGGAATATGGCTACACCTTC.

This clonotype was picked up many times. The chain recombines TRBV13 with TRBJ2-3, with 8 bases that match TRBD1. The CDR3 has 16 amino acids. Germline trimming cut 1 base from V and 4 bases from J; bases unmatched to any gene: 7. CDR1 and CDR2 from the germline V gene are PRHDT and FYEKMQ (reference sequence). The CDR3 is CASSLESGGLPDTQYF. CDR3 bases: TGTGCCAGCAGCTTAGAGTCAGGGGGCCTCCCAGATACGCAGTATTTT. Combining the CDR3 with reference TRBV13 and TRBJ2-3 gives the whole variable domain AAGVIQSPRHLIKEKRETATLKCYPIPRHDTVYWYQQGPGQDPQFLISFYEKMQSDKGSIPDRFSAQQFSDYHSELNMSSLELGDSALYFCASSLESGGLPDTQYFGPGTRLTVL.

This clonotype was detected many times. This chain uses TRBV20-1 with TRBJ2-1; D call uncertain. The germline CDR1 and CDR2 sequences are DFQATT and SNEGSKA (reference sequence). The CDR3 contains 16 residues. V gave up 0 bases and J gave up 2 bases, with 14 bases separating them. The CDR3: CSAREFGEVPYNEQFF. The CDR3, as DNA: TGCAGTGCTAGAGAATTTGGAGAGGTCCCCTACAATGAGCAGTTCTTC.

A word on this clonotype: At one end, the junction sequence differs from germline, possibly due to a read error. The chain couples TRBV20-1 to TRBJ2-5; the match to TRBD2 covers 9 bases. Germline V lookup: CDR1 DFQATT, CDR2 SNEGSKA (reference sequence). The CDR3 length is 16 residues. The CDR3 protein is CSARESSGIGRETQCF. CDR3 in DNA: TGCAGTGCTAGAGAGTCTAGCGGGATAGGGAGAGAGACCCAGTGCTTC.

This clonotype was detected a few times. The chain recombines TRBV27 with TRBJ2-7, with 7 bases that match TRBD1. After removal of 1 base from V and 2 bases from J, the junction contained 8 bases not matched to a gene. The CDR3 is 16 residues long. In germline, CDR1 is MNHEY, CDR2 SMNVEV (reference sequence). In DNA, the CDR3 is TGTGCCAGCAGTTTATTGCCCCCCGGACAGGCCTACGAGCAGTACTTC. This translates into CASSLLPPGQAYEQYF.

This clonotype turned up a few times. The J gene is TRBJ2-7, the V gene TRBV7-9; D might be TRBD1 (5 bases). The ends were cut back, 1 base at V and 5 bases at J, with 9 bases in the middle. CDR1 is SEHNR, CDR2 FQNEAQ, per germline (reference sequence). This CDR3 is built from 13 residues. The CDR3, as DNA: TGTGCCAGCAGCTTAGGGACCAGGGACGAGCAGTACTTC. This codes for CASSLGTRDEQYF.

This clonotype showed up many times. The chain employs TRBV27 and TRBJ1-5; 9 bases are shared with TRBD1. CDR3 length: 16 amino acids. The trim removed 6 bases at V and 3 bases at J, leaving 9 bases unmatched. Looked up from germline, CDR1 is MNHEY and CDR2 is SMNVEV (reference sequence). This CDR3 reads CASSLSGTGYNQPQHF. CDR3 bases: TGTGCCAGCAGCCTTTCCGGGACAGGGTACAATCAGCCCCAGCATTTT.